These T cell receptor beta chains were read from a single sample in a study of control samples from healthy donors and cancer patients. The repertoire was sequenced with immunoSEQ multiplex PCR; TCRdb's copy has only in-frame clones and lacks some. The profile shows 15,000 to 20,000 clones, around 80% of them singletons. The sequencing input was PBMCs. These receptors were obtained from a woman in her seventies with lung cancer. Each CDR3 is given with its conserved first and last residue. A D gene is named only where the DNA matches it firmly. Not all rows give a size; the values are once, few, many and, for expanded clones, a class.

>NA|TRBV6-6|NA|TRBJ2-5
TGTGCCAGCAGTCGCCTACAGGCGGCCCGGGAGACCCAGTACTTC
CASSRLQAARETQYF
>NA|TRBV19|NA|TRBJ2-2
TGTGCCAGTAGTCAGACAGAGAACACCGGGGAGCTGTTTTTT
CASSQTENTGELFF
>TRBD2|TRBV2|NA|TRBJ2-7
TGTGCCAGCACCCTGGAGACTAGCGGCTACGAGCAGTACTTC
CASTLETSGYEQYF
>NA|TRBV2|few|TRBJ1-2
TGTGCCAGCAGTGATCAAGACTATGGCTACACCTTC
CASSDQDYGYTF
>NA|TRBV27|NA|TRBJ2-5
TGTGCCAGCAGTTTATACCCCCAAGAGACCCAGTACTTC
CASSLYPQETQYF
>TRBD1|TRBV15|NA|TRBJ2-7
TGTGCCACCAGCAGCTTCGGGACAGGGGGCTACGAGCAGTACTTC
CATSSFGTGGYEQYF
>NA|TRBV14|NA|TRBJ1-6
TGTGCCAGCAGCCAGTTACGCAACGGGTCACCCCTCCACTTT
CASSQLRNGSPLHF
>TRBD1|TRBV7-8|NA|TRBJ1-4
TGTGCCAGCAGCCGAGCGGCAGGGGGAGGTGAAAAACTGTTTTTT
CASSRAAGGGEKLFF
>NA|TRBV19|NA|TRBJ1-1
TGTGCCAGTAGTCAGGGGTTAAACACTGAAGCTTTCTTT
CASSQGLNTEAFF
>NA|TRBV28|NA|TRBJ2-7
TGTGCCAGCGGTCCGGGCCTCTCCTACGAGCAGTACTTC
CASGPGLSYEQYF
>TRBD1|TRBV28|NA|TRBJ1-6
TGTGCCAGCAGTTTCTGGGACAGTCCATATAATTCACCCCTCCACTTT
CASSFWDSPYNSPLHF
>NA|TRBV5-1|NA|TRBJ2-2
TGCGCCAGCAGCTTGACTATGGACACCGGGGAGCTGTTTTTT
CASSLTMDTGELFF
>TRBD1|TRBV19|few|TRBJ1-4
TGTGCCAGTAGCGATAGGGACAGACCTAATGAAAAACTGTTTTTT
CASSDRDRPNEKLFF
>NA|TRBV29-1|once|TRBJ2-3
TGCAGCGTCGGGACGTTAGGCCCAGATACGCAGTATTTT
CSVGTLGPDTQYF
>TRBD2|TRBV5-1|few|TRBJ2-7
TGCGCCAGCAGTCGTTTGGCAGCGGGAGACAACGAGCAGTACTTC
CASSRLAAGDNEQYF
>TRBD1|TRBV18|NA|TRBJ1-1
TGTGCCAGCTCATCCGGACAGGGCTCTGAAGCTTTCTTT
CASSSGQGSEAFF
>NA|TRBV4-2|NA|TRBJ1-2
TGTGCCAGCAGCCAAGAAGGCGGGCGGGGGGCAAGCGGCTACACCTTC
CASSQEGGRGASGYTF
>TRBD2|TRBV29-1|NA|TRBJ2-3
TGCAGCGTCCGGGAGGGTAACACAGATACGCAGTATTTT
CSVREGNTDTQYF
>TRBD2|TRBV6-2/TRBV6-3|NA|TRBJ2-7
TGTGCCAGCAGCCTGGGACTAGCGGGAGGCAACGAGCAGTACTTC
CASSLGLAGGNEQYF
>TRBD2|TRBV5-1|once|TRBJ2-3
TGCGCCAGCAGCCCGGGACTATACACAGATACGCAGTATTTT
CASSPGLYTDTQYF
>NA|TRBV28|NA|TRBJ2-3
TGTGCCAGCAGTTCTACTAGCCACCTCACAGATACGCAGTATTTT
CASSSTSHLTDTQYF
>NA|TRBV29-1|NA|TRBJ1-2
TGCAGCGTTGGGGACACCACTAACTATGGCTACACCTTC
CSVGDTTNYGYTF
>NA|TRBV6-1|NA|TRBJ1-1
TGTGCCAGCAGGCGAGGGGAGGGCACTGAAGCTTTCTTT
CASRRGEGTEAFF
>NA|TRBV4-3|NA|TRBJ2-7
TGCGCCAGCAGCCTCTTACGCGGGAACTACGAGCAGTACTTC
CASSLLRGNYEQYF
>NA|TRBV29-1|NA|TRBJ1-1
TGCAGCGGTGTTGAAAGTTCGAATATTGGGGTTTTGGGCACTGAAGCTTTCTTT
CSGVESSNIGVLGTEAFF
>NA|TRBV6-4|NA|TRBJ1-2
TGTGCCAGCAGTTTATTTGGGGGGCTCAGCTATGGCTACACCTTC
CASSLFGGLSYGYTF
>TRBD2|TRBV10-2|NA|TRBJ2-6
TGCGCCAGCAGTGAGGCGGGAGGGCCACGTGGGGCCAACGTCCTGACTTTC
CASSEAGGPRGANVLTF
>NA|TRBV5-6|few|TRBJ2-3
TGTGCCAGCAGCTTGATAAACGTCGGATCCACAGATACGCAGTATTTT
CASSLINVGSTDTQYF
>NA|TRBV6-6|NA|TRBJ2-2
TGTGCCAGCCACAGTATTCGGGCCGGGGAGCTGTTTTTT
CASHSIRAGELFF
>TRBD1|TRBV15|NA|TRBJ1-4
TGTGCCACCAGCAGACTCGACAGGGTCGATCCAAAACTGTTTTTT
CATSRLDRVDPKLFF
>NA|TRBV7-2|NA|TRBJ1-1
TGTGCCAGCAGCTTACAGTGGAACACTGAAGCTTTCTTT
CASSLQWNTEAFF
>TRBD2|TRBV13|few|TRBJ2-1
TGTGCCAGCAGCAAACCGAGCGGGAGGGAGTCCTACAATGAGCAGTTCTTC
CASSKPSGRESYNEQFF
>NA|TRBV29-1|NA|TRBJ2-6
TGCAGCGTATACAGGGATGGGGCCAACGTCCTGACTTTC
CSVYRDGANVLTF
>TRBD1|TRBV5-6|NA|TRBJ2-5
TGTGCCAGCAGCCGAAAAGGGGGCATAGAGACCCAGTACTTC
CASSRKGGIETQYF
>TRBD1|TRBV19|NA|TRBJ2-2
TGTGCCAGTAGTAACTTTTGGACAGGGGGTGCCGGGGAGCTGTTTTTT
CASSNFWTGGAGELFF
>TRBD1|TRBV28|NA|TRBJ2-7
TGTGCCAGCCGAGGACAGGGGTATATCTACGAGCAGTACTTC
CASRGQGYIYEQYF
>TRBD2|TRBV4-1|NA|TRBJ2-3
TGCGCCAGCAGCCTCTTGGGGACTAGCGGTACAGATACGCAGTATTTT
CASSLLGTSGTDTQYF
>TRBD1|TRBV9|NA|TRBJ2-2
TGTGCCAGCAGCGTAGAGACAGGGGGCACCGGGGAGCTGTTTTTT
CASSVETGGTGELFF
>NA|TRBV11-3|once|TRBJ1-1
TGTGCCAGCGGACGAGGGGATATGAACACTGAAGCTTTCTTT
CASGRGDMNTEAFF
>TRBD2|TRBV2|NA|TRBJ2-1
TGTGCCAGCAGTCCTCTCAGACTAGCTGGGGAGCAGTTCTTC
CASSPLRLAGEQFF
>NA|TRBV7-9|few|TRBJ2-1
TGTGCCAGCAGCTTAGACGCAACAATTGTTGGTGAGCAGTTCTTC
CASSLDATIVGEQFF
>NA|TRBV9|NA|TRBJ1-1
TGTGCCAGCAGCGTAAGGTACATCTCACTGGGGTGCACTGAAGCTTTCTTT
CASSVRYISLGCTEAFF
>NA|TRBV19|NA|TRBJ1-4
TGTGCCAGTAGTATAAGGGGAGAAGGTGAAAAACTGTTTTTT
CASSIRGEGEKLFF
>NA|TRBV7-9|NA|TRBJ1-1
TGTGCCAGCAGTGAACAGGGGAACACTGAAGCTTTCTTT
CASSEQGNTEAFF
>NA|TRBV10-3|few|TRBJ2-1
TGTGCCATCAGTGAGTCCAGGGGAGGTGGGGTCAATGAGCAGTTCTTC
CAISESRGGGVNEQFF
>NA|TRBV4-3|NA|TRBJ1-2
TGCGCCAGCAGCCAAGATCCACAGGGCTATGGCTACACCTTC
CASSQDPQGYGYTF
>TRBD2|TRBV19|NA|TRBJ2-7
TGTGCCAGTAGTCGGGGGGACGAGCAGTACTTC
CASSRGDEQYF
>TRBD2|TRBV24-1|NA|TRBJ2-1
TGTGCCACCAGTGACTTGACTAGCGGGAGGCCGGATGAGCAGTTCTTC
CATSDLTSGRPDEQFF
>TRBD1|TRBV3-1/TRBV3-2|NA|TRBJ1-2
TGTGCCAGCAGCCAGTCAACAGGGGTACTTAACTATGGCTACACCTTC
CASSQSTGVLNYGYTF